The TCR beta chain described here comes from a study of T cells in Graves' hyperthyroidism and ophthalmopathy. Study-wide points: The model identified upcoming ophthalmopathy a median approximately six months ahead of onset.

About this clonotype itself: Its antigen remains unknown.

Trimming removed 1 base at V and 5 bases at J, with 20 bases between. The CDR3 length is 16 residues. Germline V gene sequence: CDR1 GTSNPN, CDR2 SVGIG (reference sequence). For the diagnoses, clinical symptoms, serum thyroxine and TRAb, thyroid ultrasound and orbital computed tomography were used. Regions amplified from RNA transcripts were the TCR beta CDR3 regions. HTBI primers were the set used in a first-round RT-PCR of the TCR CDR3. TCRdb processed the multiplex PCR reads anew with MiXCR; each CDR3 protein has one entry. The sample lists 500,000 to 600,000 distinct CDR3 sequences; 46% were seen once.

This clonotype originated in an adult woman with Graves' disease, either hyperthyroidism or ophthalmopathy (not recorded which). This chain joins TRBV30 and TRBJ1-2; D remains unclear. Source material: peripheral blood or thyroid tissue (not recorded which). The CDR3, as DNA: TGTGCCTGGAGTGCAGCACCTCGGGCCGATTTATATGGCTACACCTTC. This gives the protein CAWSAAPRADLYGYTF.